This TCR beta chain was observed in a study of T cell repertoires in cytomegalovirus infection. MiXCR was run by TCRdb on the reads, yielding one entry per CDR3 protein. The sample includes 680,000 or so distinct CDR3 sequences, 33% of them seen just once. As concerns this clonotype: Its matching antigen is unknown.

Study-level results: Dominant in the ex vivo response were TCR beta clonotypes restricted by HLA-C and specific for CMV.

Germline lookup yields CDR1 SGHNT and CDR2 YENEEA. V was shortened by 0 bases and J by 3 bases, with 7 bases between the two germline ends. CDR3 length: 14 residues. Sequencing was performed on cultured PBMCs, taken from culture after CMV antigen stimulation. The receptor was isolated from a human donor in good health (CMV status not recorded). Some clones in this sample may be carry-over from other donors' samples. This chain uses TRBV11-3 with TRBJ2-3; D unclear. The CDR3 sequence: CASSLDHRTDTQYF. The CDR3, as DNA: TGTGCCAGCAGCTTAGATCACCGGACAGATACGCAGTATTTT.